This TCR beta chain was sequenced for a study of naive and memory T cell subsets. CDR3 length equals 15 residues. Trimming at V came to 6 bases and at J to 4 bases, leaving 12 bases not matched to a gene. Germline V gene sequence: CDR1 DFQATT, CDR2 SNEGSKA (reference sequence). Notes on the study in general: TCR abundance followed a power law differing between naive and memory subsets.

At least ten counts were recorded for this clonotype. Its antigen remains unidentified. Both TRBC1 and TRBC2 were covered by a beta constant-region primer of two equimolar oligonucleotides. TCRdb processed the UMI-ligation and nested PCR reads anew with MiXCR; each CDR3 protein has one entry. The data contain roughly 98,000 distinct CDR3 sequences, more than 6.5% of them singletons. V and J are TRBV20-1 and TRBJ1-5, with 7 bases matching TRBD1. This receptor was taken from a human donor in good health. The sample was central memory CD4+ T cells from blood. For the CDR3, the DNA is TGCAGTGCGCAGTCGAGGGGGCGCGGAAATCAGCCCCAGCATTTT. Its protein is CSAQSRGRGNQPQHF.